The source of this T cell receptor beta chain is a study of OX40 agonist ivuxolimab in advanced cancers. Study-wide context: With ivuxolimab, an agonistic anti-OX40 (CD134) antibody, patients were treated. Regarding the study as a whole: In the 0.1 to 3.0 mg/kg range, CD4+ and CD8+ blood T cells had expanded clonally by week 6.

The table came from immunoSEQ multiplex PCR; TCRdb's copy has only in-frame clones and leaves some out. The sample lists about 50,000 clones, about 93% occurring once. The count of this clone is one. Its cognate antigen is unknown. CDR1 is DFQATT, CDR2 SNEGSKA, per germline (reference sequence). This CDR3 comprises 10 residues. The V end was cut by 6 bases, the J end by 5 bases, with 5 bases between. This clonotype originated in an adult with an advanced solid tumor such as melanoma, head and neck, liver or kidney cancer. Sequences were derived from CD4+ or CD8+ T cells sorted from blood, sampled in a trial of the OX40 agonist ivuxolimab. The gene calls are TRBV20-1 and TRBJ2-1; no firm D call. This chain's CDR3 is CSAGHNEQFF. The CDR3, as DNA: TGCAGTGCAGGTCACAATGAGCAGTTCTTC.